Below, 17 T cell receptor beta chains from the same sample are listed, as sequenced in a study of blood T cell repertoires in COVID-19. Using immunoSEQ multiplex PCR, the repertoire was profiled, and TCRdb retains in-frame clones only, with some absent. The sample holds around 87,000 clones, roughly 90% seen once. The sequencing input was peripheral blood. The receptors shown here come from a human donor with active COVID-19. The donor label of this sample is uncertain.

V gene TRBV7-8 combines with J gene TRBJ2-5, with 8 nucleotides matching TRBD2. The CDR3 contains 15 residues. Looked up from germline, CDR1 is SGHVS and CDR2 is FQNEAQ. Trimming took 5 bases from V and 4 from J; bases not matched to a gene: 9. CDR3 sequence (DNA): TGTGCCAGCAGCAACCCCGGGACTAGGGGAGAGACCCAGTACTTC. Translated: CASSNPGTRGETQYF.

The chain couples TRBV27 to TRBJ1-1; TRBD1 aligns across 8 bases. The CDR3 totals 13 residues. V dropped 3 bases and J dropped 6; count of bases not matched to a gene: 3. Germline-derived CDR1 and CDR2 are MNHEY and SMNVEV (reference sequence). In DNA form, the CDR3 reads TGTGCCAGCAGTTTGACAGGGGAGGCTGAAGCTTTCTTT. Encoded protein: CASSLTGEAEAFF.

The V and J genes are TRBV18 and TRBJ2-7, with a possible D match to TRBD2 (5 bases). The CDR3 sequence is 15 residues long. Germline V CDR1 and CDR2: KGHSH, LQKENI. V was shortened by 4 bases and J by 0 bases, with 13 bases between the two germline ends. The CDR3 DNA reads as TGTGCCAGCTCACGGCAGCCTACTAGCTCCTACGAGCAGTACTTC. Protein product: CASSRQPTSSYEQYF.

CDR3 DNA: TGTGCCAGCAGGGGACAGGGGGCTATTGAAAAACTGTTTTTT. It specifies CASRGQGAIEKLFF. The rearrangement uses TRBV3-1 (or the pseudogene TRBV3-2) and TRBJ1-4; 12 bases are a match to TRBD1. Trimming took 6 bases from V and 7 from J; bases not matched to a gene: 3. The V gene's germline CDR1 is LGHDT and CDR2 YNNKEL (reference sequence). This CDR3 spans 14 amino acids.

Here the CDR3 reads CASSVQDRAVVQETQYF. Written as DNA, the CDR3 is TGTGCCAGCAGCGTTCAGGACAGGGCTGTGGTCCAAGAGACCCAGTACTTC. The V and J genes are TRBV2 and TRBJ2-5; 8 bases map to TRBD1. The CDR3 is 17 amino acids. The germline CDR1 and CDR2 sequences are SNHLY and FYNNEI. Trimming cost V 6 bases and J 1 base; bases outside gene matches: 13.

A word on this clone: Other DNA sequences of this sample code for an identical CDR3. J is TRBJ1-1 and V is TRBV14; D ambiguous. This CDR3 spans 14 amino acids. V was trimmed by 1 base and J by 0 bases, leaving 6 bases between them. Per the germline V gene, CDR1 is SGHDN and CDR2 is FVKESK. In DNA form, the CDR3 reads TGTGCCAGCAGCCAAGCCGGTATGAACACTGAAGCTTTCTTT. Its protein product is CASSQAGMNTEAFF. Combining the CDR3 with reference TRBV14 and TRBJ1-1 gives the whole variable domain EAGVTQFPSHSVIEKGQTVTLRCDPISGHDNLYWYRRVMGKEIKFLLHFVKESKQDESGMPNNRFLAERTGGTYSTLKVQPAELEDSGVYFCASSQAGMNTEAFFGQGTRLTVV.

The V call is TRBV30, the J call TRBJ2-7, with D perhaps TRBD1 (6 bases). Trimming removed 4 bases at V and 6 bases at J, with 10 bases between. Germline V gives CDR1 GTSNPN, CDR2 SVGIG (reference sequence). This CDR3 comprises 11 residues. CDR3 DNA sequence: TGTGCCTGGATGACAGGCCCCGAGCAGTACTTC. Protein product: CAWMTGPEQYF.

This clone was seen only once. This chain uses TRBV12-3 or TRBV12-4 with TRBJ2-5, with D perhaps TRBD2 (5 bases). The CDR3 extends over 13 amino acids. V was clipped by 6 bases and J by 5 bases, with 13 bases between them. The CDR3 DNA reads as TGTGCCAGCAGCCTGTTCGGCGGGGAGACCCAGTACTTC. Its translation is CASSLFGGETQYF.

The CDR3 reads CASSSFSGMELFF. The CDR3 DNA is TGTGCCAGCAGTTCATTTTCAGGGATGGAGCTGTTTTTT. V gene TRBV6-5 combines with J gene TRBJ2-2, with a possible D match to TRBD1 (5 bases). The CDR3 runs to 13 residues. With 4 bases removed from V and 10 bases from J, the gap between germline ends came to 13 bases. Germline CDR1 reads MNHEY; CDR2 reads SVGAGI.

V usage is TRBV28 and J usage is TRBJ1-6; D uncertain. Germline V gene data show CDR1 as MDHEN and CDR2 as SYDVKM. Trimming removed 3 bases at V and 9 bases at J, with 9 bases between. The CDR3 sequence is 13 residues long. CDR3 region: CASSFGVRSPLHF. In DNA, the CDR3 is TGTGCCAGCAGTTTCGGGGTACGTTCACCCCTCCACTTT.

This clone was recorded only once. V and J are TRBV18 and TRBJ2-7; TRBD1 matches 10 bases. The germline V gene encodes CDR1 KGHSH and CDR2 LQKENI. The CDR3 extends over 14 amino acids. The junction had 5 bases not matched to a gene; V was cut back by 2 bases and J by 7 bases. In DNA, the CDR3 is TGTGCCAGCTCACCAAGACAGGGGGCGGAAGAGCAGTACTTC. Its translation is CASSPRQGAEEQYF.

This chain uses TRBV25-1 with TRBJ2-7; 7 positions match TRBD1. V lost 7 bases to trimming and J lost 1 base; unmatched junction nucleotides: 13. The germline V gene has CDR1 MGHDK and CDR2 SYGVNS. This CDR3 is built from 16 residues. The CDR3 protein is CASTSPHRDSSYEQYF. The DNA for the CDR3 is TGTGCCAGCACCTCTCCCCACCGGGACAGTTCCTACGAGCAGTACTTC.

V and J are TRBV9 and TRBJ2-3, with TRBD2 matching 10 bases. Germline CDR1 is SGDLS and CDR2 is YYNGEE. Trimming cost V 5 bases and J 0 bases; bases outside gene matches: 6. The CDR3 has 16 amino acids. The CDR3 region has the DNA TGTGCCAGCAGTATTAGCGGGGGGCCTAGCACAGATACGCAGTATTTT. Translated: CASSISGGPSTDTQYF.

The chain combines TRBV3-1 (or the pseudogene TRBV3-2) with TRBJ1-2, with unresolved D. This CDR3 is 14 amino acids long. CDR1 is LGHDT and CDR2 is YNNKEL in the germline V gene (reference sequence). V lost 0 bases to trimming and J lost 4 bases, with 9 bases between them. Written as DNA, the CDR3 is TGTGCCAGCAGCCAAGATAGAATCGGCTATGGCTACACCTTC. It is translated as CASSQDRIGYGYTF.

V and J are TRBV4-2 and TRBJ1-2; tentative D call: TRBD1 (6 bases). Germline V gives CDR1 LGHNA, CDR2 YNFKEQ. The CDR3 sequence is 17 residues long. V was cut by 4 bases and J by 6 bases, with 24 bases left in between. CDR3 protein: CASSRSQPKQGVNGYTF. In DNA, the CDR3 is TGTGCCAGCAGCCGATCCCAGCCGAAACAGGGTGTCAATGGCTACACCTTC.

The chain has TRBV3-1 (or the pseudogene TRBV3-2) and TRBJ1-2; possibly TRBD1 for D (6 bases). The CDR3 is 15 amino acids. Germline CDR1 is LGHDT and CDR2 is YNNKEL (reference sequence). Trimming pared 0 bases from V and 8 bases from J, leaving 16 bases between. CDR3 nucleotide sequence: TGTGCCAGCAGCCAAGATTCAGCCCCGCAGGGGGGCTACACCTTC. Amino acids: CASSQDSAPQGGYTF.

The chain recombines TRBV19 with TRBJ2-3, with 7 nucleotides matching TRBD2. J lost 2 bases, V lost 8 bases, and 1 base had no gene match. There are 12 residues in the CDR3. Per the germline V gene, CDR1 is LNHDA and CDR2 is SQIVND (reference sequence). This CDR3 is CASGRATDTQYF. CDR3 nucleotides: TGTGCCAGTGGGAGGGCCACAGATACGCAGTATTTT.